These 31 T cell receptor beta chains were sequenced from one sample in a study of cytomegalovirus exposure and HLA in healthy donors (dated by TCRdb to about 2017). Library preparation was by the immunoSEQ multiplex PCR assay. For the multiplex PCR, a mixture combining 60 forward primers for TCR Vbeta segments and 13 reverse primers for TCR Jbeta segments was used. TCRdb stores this immuneACCESS table with in-frame sequences only. Part of the clones is absent; in the studies checked, under half of the shortfall reflects unresolved V genes, and no reason is known for the rest. The sample has roughly 100,000 clones on record, around 74% of them singletons. 8.6% of the sample is taken by the ten largest. The specimen was PBMCs. These receptors originate from a woman aged 40-49 years in good health and CMV-seropositive.

Only a few counts were recorded for this clone. V usage is TRBV5-1 and J usage is TRBJ2-1, with D tentatively TRBD2 (5 bases). The germline CDR1 and CDR2 sequences are SGHRS and YFSETQ. CDR3 length: 14 residues. The V end was cut by 4 bases, the J end by 11 bases, with 19 bases between. CDR3 in amino acids: CASSQAEELVKQFF. CDR3 in DNA: TGCGCCAGCAGCCAAGCCGAAGAACTAGTCAAGCAGTTCTTC. The complete variable domain, with remaining parts taken from reference TRBV5-1 and TRBJ2-1, reads KAGVTQTPRYLIKTRGQQVTLSCSPISGHRSVSWYQQTPGQGLQFLFEYFSETQRNKGNFPGRFSGRQFSNSRSEMNVSTLELGDSALYLCASSQAEELVKQFFGPGTRLTVL.

This chain links TRBV7-2 with TRBJ1-1; D unclear. The CDR3 has 13 residues. V was trimmed by 2 bases and J by 1 base, leaving 5 bases between them. From germline, CDR1 is SGHTA and CDR2 FQGNSA. The CDR3 DNA is TGTGCCAGCAGCTTAACTAGGAACACTGAAGCTTTCTTT. Protein: CASSLTRNTEAFF.

V is TRBV2 and J is TRBJ1-4, with unresolved D. Germline loops: CDR1 SNHLY, CDR2 FYNNEI. CDR3 length: 14 residues. Trimming stripped 4 bases from V and 5 bases from J, with 11 bases between. CDR3 in DNA: TGTGCCAGCAGTGCCGGACGGGAGAATGAAAAACTGTTTTTT. This translates into CASSAGRENEKLFF.

The rearrangement links TRBV5-1 to TRBJ2-1, with 11 nucleotides matching TRBD2. Per the germline V gene, CDR1 is SGHRS and CDR2 is YFSETQ. This CDR3 has 14 residues. V was clipped by 1 base and J by 10 bases; unmatched bases: 4. The CDR3 loop reads CASSLTSGSKEQFF. In DNA form, the CDR3 reads TGCGCCAGCAGCTTGACTAGCGGGAGTAAGGAGCAGTTCTTC.

This clone was counted once. The chain combines TRBV11-2 with TRBJ2-4; unclear D gene. Deletions cut 6 bases from V and 8 bases from J, with 17 bases between. Germline CDR1 is SGHAT and CDR2 is FQNNGV. The CDR3 sequence is 14 residues long. The CDR3: CASSSSPYVDIQYF. As DNA, the CDR3 is TGTGCCAGCAGTTCCTCCCCCTACGTAGACATTCAGTACTTC.

This clone was counted once. The chain carries TRBV5-1 and TRBJ2-2; D perhaps matches TRBD2 (6 bases). Per the germline V gene, CDR1 is SGHRS and CDR2 is YFSETQ. The V end was cut by 5 bases, the J end by 2 bases, with 13 bases between. The CDR3 totals 15 residues. Here the CDR3 reads CASSRGTLNTGELFF. The CDR3 DNA reads as TGCGCCAGCAGTAGAGGGACTCTAAACACCGGGGAGCTGTTTTTT.

The chain recombines TRBV6-5 with TRBJ2-3; D is unresolved. The CDR3 contains 15 residues. The germline V gene encodes CDR1 MNHEY and CDR2 SVGAGI. The V and J ends lost 4 bases and 2 bases respectively, with 13 bases between them. The CDR3: CASSSEAMSTDTQYF. CDR3 in DNA: TGTGCCAGCAGTTCTGAAGCGATGTCCACAGATACGCAGTATTTT.

The chain carries TRBV13 and TRBJ2-7, with 10 bases that match TRBD2. J gave up 2 bases and V 5 bases, and 9 bases lay outside the gene matches. The CDR3 sequence is 16 residues long. Germline CDR1 reads PRHDT; CDR2 reads FYEKMQ (reference sequence). The CDR3 sequence: CASSVDGTSETYEQYF. Written as DNA, the CDR3 is TGTGCCAGCAGCGTAGACGGGACTAGCGAAACCTACGAGCAGTACTTC. Complete variable domain (other parts from reference TRBV13 and TRBJ2-7): AAGVIQSPRHLIKEKRETATLKCYPIPRHDTVYWYQQGPGQDPQFLISFYEKMQSDKGSIPDRFSAQQFSDYHSELNMSSLELGDSALYFCASSVDGTSETYEQYFGPGTRLTVT.

The V call is TRBV18, the J call TRBJ2-7; tentative D call: TRBD1 (5 bases). Germline V gene lookup returns CDR1 KGHSH and CDR2 LQKENI. The CDR3 is made up of 14 amino acids. V was trimmed by 4 bases and J by 0 bases, leaving 10 bases between them. CDR3 loop: CASSLDSSSYEQYF. The CDR3 DNA is TGTGCCAGCTCACTCGACAGTTCCTCCTACGAGCAGTACTTC. Filled out from reference TRBV18 and TRBJ2-7, the complete variable domain reads NAGVMQNPRHLVRRRGQEARLRCSPMKGHSHVYWYRQLPEEGLKFMVYLQKENIIDESGMPKERFSAEFPKEGPSILRIQQVVRGDSAAYFCASSLDSSSYEQYFGPGTRLTVT.

This chain links TRBV28 with TRBJ1-5; 7 bases match TRBD1. The V gene's germline CDR1 is MDHEN and CDR2 SYDVKM. CDR3 length: 15 residues. V shed 5 bases, J shed 6 bases, and the junction held 10 bases outside the gene matches. The CDR3 protein is CASSRMAGGRQPQHF. CDR3 bases: TGTGCCAGCAGTAGGATGGCAGGGGGTCGTCAGCCCCAGCATTTT. Full variable domain (remainder filled in from reference TRBV28 and TRBJ1-5): DVKVTQSSRYLVKRTGEKVFLECVQDMDHENMFWYRQDPGLGLRLIYFSYDVKMKEKGDIPEGYSVSREKKERFSLILESASTNQTSMYLCASSRMAGGRQPQHFGDGTRLSIL.

This clone was recorded only once. The chain uses TRBV6-1 and TRBJ2-7; D is ambiguous. The V end was cut by 0 bases, the J end by 6 bases, with 15 bases between. The CDR3 length is 15 residues. The germline V gene has CDR1 MNHNS and CDR2 SASEGT. CDR3 bases: TGTGCCAGCAGTGAAGCGACCGCCGCTAGAGTCGAGCAGTACTTC. Protein: CASSEATAARVEQYF.

This rearrangement joins TRBV7-9 to TRBJ1-4; 11 positions match TRBD1. The V gene end was trimmed by 4 bases and the J gene end by 7 bases; junction bases not matched to a gene: 5. From germline, CDR1 is SEHNR and CDR2 FQNEAQ (reference sequence). This CDR3 contains 15 residues. DNA of the CDR3: TGTGCCAGCAGCTCCCGGACAGGGGGCGTTGAAAAACTGTTTTTT. Its translation is CASSSRTGGVEKLFF.

This chain links TRBV14 with TRBJ2-1; perhaps TRBD2 as D (6 bases). This CDR3 is 18 amino acids long. In germline, CDR1 is SGHDN, CDR2 FVKESK. V was clipped by 0 bases and J by 8 bases, with 23 bases between them. In nucleotides, the CDR3 is TGTGCCAGCAGCCAAGATCGATCGTTGGGACTCCGATTCTATGAGCAGTTCTTC. Amino acid sequence: CASSQDRSLGLRFYEQFF.

The V and J genes are TRBV11-2 and TRBJ1-2; D perhaps matches TRBD1 (6 bases). This CDR3 has 16 amino acids. The V end was cut by 4 bases, the J end by 6 bases, with 21 bases between. Germline V CDR1 and CDR2: SGHAT, FQNNGV. The CDR3, as DNA: TGTGCCAGCAGCTCACGCCGCCGGGACACGGCTAATGGCTACACCTTC. It translates to CASSSRRRDTANGYTF.

The chain links TRBV5-5 to TRBJ2-1, with 13 bases aligning to TRBD2. The germline gives CDR1 SGHKS, CDR2 YYEKEE (reference sequence). V trimming: 3 bases; J trimming: 0 bases; junction bases outside the gene matches: 3. The CDR3 is 17 amino acids. CDR3 sequence: CASSSGLAGVSYNEQFF. The CDR3 DNA sequence: TGTGCCAGCAGCTCCGGACTAGCGGGGGTCTCCTACAATGAGCAGTTCTTC.

The chain carries TRBV29-1 and TRBJ2-2; tentatively, D is TRBD2 (5 bases). The V and J ends lost 4 bases and 2 bases respectively, with 14 bases between them. This CDR3 is 15 amino acids long. Germline CDR1 SQVTM, CDR2 ANQGSEA. The CDR3 loop reads CSVGLRSANTGELFF. CDR3 nucleotide sequence: TGCAGCGTTGGGCTACGTAGCGCTAACACCGGGGAGCTGTTTTTT.

This chain connects TRBV27 to TRBJ1-1; weak D call: TRBD1 (6 bases). The CDR3 runs to 12 residues. V lost 5 bases, J lost 9 bases, and 13 bases lay in between. Germline lookup yields CDR1 MNHEY and CDR2 SMNVEV (reference sequence). The CDR3 coding sequence is TGTGCCAGCAGTCCTGGGGGCAGGAAAGCTTTCTTT. The encoded protein is CASSPGGRKAFF.

The V call is TRBV2, the J call TRBJ2-7; 7 bases map to TRBD1. The CDR3 is 15 amino acids. The germline CDR1 and CDR2 sequences are SNHLY and FYNNEI. V lost 5 bases to trimming and J lost 3 bases; unmatched junction nucleotides: 10. As DNA, the CDR3 is TGTGCCAGCAGTTACCCGCCACAGGGGTACTACGAGCAGTACTTC. Translation gives CASSYPPQGYYEQYF.

The chain joins TRBV7-9 to TRBJ2-7; 9 positions agree with TRBD1. V shed 2 bases, J shed 3 bases, and the junction held 11 bases outside the gene matches. The CDR3 has 17 amino acids. Germline V gene lookup returns CDR1 SEHNR and CDR2 FQNEAQ (reference sequence). The CDR3 is CASSLRWGQGSSYEQYF. The CDR3 nucleotides read TGTGCCAGCAGCTTAAGATGGGGACAGGGATCAAGCTACGAGCAGTACTTC.

This clone was seen just once. Here the CDR3 reads CASSESGVWGEAFF. DNA of the CDR3: TGTGCCAGCAGTGAATCAGGGGTATGGGGTGAAGCTTTCTTT. The chain links TRBV2 to TRBJ1-1; D might be TRBD1 (6 bases). The CDR3 runs 14 residues. The V gene lost 2 bases and the J gene lost 7 bases, with 14 bases spanning the gap. Germline assignment: CDR1 SNHLY and CDR2 FYNNEI.

The table lists this clone with a few counts. This chain links TRBV7-8 with TRBJ1-1; maybe TRBD1 (6 bases). V dropped 3 bases and J dropped 4 bases, with 12 bases sitting between them. From germline, CDR1 is SGHVS and CDR2 FQNEAQ. This CDR3 is 14 amino acids long. The CDR3 loop is CASSFQGQGTEAFF. In DNA form, the CDR3 reads TGTGCCAGCAGCTTTCAGGGGCAGGGCACTGAAGCTTTCTTT. Combining the CDR3 with reference TRBV7-8 and TRBJ1-1 gives the whole variable domain GAGVSQSPRYKVAKRGQDVALRCDPISGHVSLFWYQQALGQGPEFLTYFQNEAQLDKSGLPSDRFFAERPEGSVSTLKIQRTQQEDSAVYLCASSFQGQGTEAFFGQGTRLTVV.

Points on this clone: The same CDR3 arises from other DNA sequences in this sample as well. The chain has TRBV5-1 and TRBJ2-5; a possible D gene is TRBD2 (5 bases). The germline V gene encodes CDR1 SGHRS and CDR2 YFSETQ. CDR3 size: 13 residues. The germline V and J ends were trimmed by 4 bases and 3 bases, with 10 bases remaining between them. The CDR3 DNA follows: TGCGCCAGCAGCCTGTACGGGGAAGAGACCCAGTACTTC. It codes for CASSLYGEETQYF.

This clone was detected only once. The gene calls are TRBV27 and TRBJ2-2, with D possibly being TRBD2 (6 bases). This CDR3 is built from 15 residues. Germline CDR1 and CDR2: MNHEY and SMNVEV (reference sequence). V was trimmed by 3 bases and J by 5 bases, leaving 13 bases between them. In nucleotides, the CDR3 is TGTGCCAGCAGTTTCGCGGGAAGAGGGACCGGGGAGCTGTTTTTT. Its protein is CASSFAGRGTGELFF.

The gene calls are TRBV4-1 and TRBJ1-5, with a weak D call TRBD1 (6 bases). CDR3 length: 17 amino acids. Germline CDR1 reads MGHRA; CDR2 reads YSYEKL. V shed 4 bases and J shed 2 bases, with 18 bases lying between them. CDR3 residues: CASSPTKAGAGNQPQHF. The CDR3 DNA reads as TGCGCCAGCAGCCCCACCAAAGCGGGGGCGGGCAATCAGCCCCAGCATTTT.

This sequence joins TRBV21-1 and TRBJ2-1; the table's D call TRBD1 went unverified against the DNA. TRBV21-1 is shown as a pseudogene. The length of the CDR3 is 17 residues. CDR3 in amino acids: CASSKVVGRQGNNEQFF. The CDR3 DNA sequence: TGTGCCAGCAGCAAAGTGGTCGGGCGGCAGGGGAACAATGAGCAGTTCTTC.

V usage is TRBV21-1 and J usage is TRBJ2-1; TRBD2, the D gene given by the table, was not confirmed from the DNA. TRBV21-1 is marked as a pseudogene. This CDR3 is 15 amino acids long. CDR3 protein: CASRVTSGGYNEQFF. For the CDR3, the DNA is TGTGCCAGCAGGGTCACTAGCGGGGGGTACAATGAGCAGTTCTTC.

This clone was recorded once. The chain recombines TRBV28 with TRBJ2-1, with 10 positions matching TRBD1. Germline assignment: CDR1 MDHEN and CDR2 SYDVKM. The CDR3 has 18 residues. Unmatched junction bases numbered 20, after V lost 6 bases and J lost 9 bases. CDR3 nucleotides: TGTGCCAGCAGAAAGGGGTATACTCGGGACAGGGGCACTGGTGAGCAGTTCTTC. Translation: CASRKGYTRDRGTGEQFF.

The J gene is TRBJ1-1, the V gene TRBV7-9; D gene unclear. The CDR3 is 13 residues long. The germline V gene encodes CDR1 SEHNR and CDR2 FQNEAQ (reference sequence). The V end was cut by 5 bases, the J end by 1 base, with 8 bases between. CDR3 protein: CASSQERNTEAFF. In nucleotides, the CDR3 is TGTGCCAGCAGCCAAGAGAGGAACACTGAAGCTTTCTTT.

The CDR3 nucleotides read TGTGCCAGTAGCACTTGGACAGGCCCACTGGGTGGCTACACCTTC. Protein product: CASSTWTGPLGGYTF. V and J are TRBV19 and TRBJ1-2, with 7 bases aligning to TRBD1. This CDR3 is 15 amino acids long. The junction had 14 bases not matched to a gene; V was cut back by 6 bases and J by 7 bases. The V gene's germline CDR1 is LNHDA and CDR2 SQIVND (reference sequence).

V usage is TRBV6-4 and J usage is TRBJ2-2, with 8 nucleotides matching TRBD2. Germline V gene sequence: CDR1 MRHNA, CDR2 SNTAGT. J was trimmed by 3 bases and V by 3 bases; bases with no gene match: 0. The CDR3 extends over 14 amino acids. CDR3 sequence (DNA): TGTGCCAGCAGTGAAGCGGGAGACACCGGGGAGCTGTTTTTT. As protein: CASSEAGDTGELFF.

The chain has TRBV28 and TRBJ1-6; 7 bases are a match to TRBD1. The CDR3 runs to 21 residues. V shed 0 bases, J shed 0 bases, and the junction held 14 bases outside the gene matches. Germline-derived CDR1 and CDR2 are MDHEN and SYDVKM. The CDR3 bases are TGTGCCAGCAGTTTATGTTGCGGGACAGTCCCTAGGAGCTCCTATAATTCACCCCTCCACTTT. It codes for CASSLCCGTVPRSSYNSPLHF.